This TCR beta chain was identified during a study of T cells in Graves' hyperthyroidism and ophthalmopathy. Whole-study context: Peripheral blood was obtained at initial diagnosis, preceding any treatment.

Looked up from germline, CDR1 is SGHAT and CDR2 is FQNNGV. Trimming took off 2 bases at V and 8 bases at J, with 12 bases between the two ends. This CDR3 is 14 amino acids long. This clonotype was recorded a few times. As yet, its antigen is unknown. Study outcomes and limitations: Ophthalmopathy stood apart from stable hyperthyroidism in a 13 V-J model. Researchers found most expanded thyroid clonotypes above 0.001 in blood as well.

Authors of the study amplified TCR beta CDR3 regions from RNA transcripts. RT-PCR in the first round (using the HTBI primer set) targeted the TCR CDR3. TCRdb re-called the multiplex PCR reads through MiXCR, storing one row per CDR3 protein. This sample has 450,000 to 650,000 distinct CDR3 sequences, with about 15% found just once. Sequenced material: blood. This receptor was taken from a young woman with Graves' ophthalmopathy. The gene calls are TRBV11-2 and TRBJ1-4; D is undetermined. The DNA of the CDR3 is TGTGCCAGCAGCTTACACCCGAGGGAGGAAAAACTGTTTTTT. This codes for CASSLHPREEKLFF.